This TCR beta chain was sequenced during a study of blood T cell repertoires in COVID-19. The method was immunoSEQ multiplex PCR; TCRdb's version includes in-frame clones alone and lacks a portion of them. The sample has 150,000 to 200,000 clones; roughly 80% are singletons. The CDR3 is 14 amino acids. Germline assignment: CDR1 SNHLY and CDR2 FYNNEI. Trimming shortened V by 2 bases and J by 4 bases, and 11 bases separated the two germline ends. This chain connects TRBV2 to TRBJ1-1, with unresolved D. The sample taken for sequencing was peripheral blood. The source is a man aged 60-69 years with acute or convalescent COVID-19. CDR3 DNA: TGTGCCAGCAGTGAACAGGCAGTGGGCACTGAAGCTTTCTTT. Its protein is CASSEQAVGTEAFF. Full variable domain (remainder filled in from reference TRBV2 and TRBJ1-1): EPEVTQTPSHQVTQMGQEVILRCVPISNHLYFYWYRQILGQKVEFLVSFYNNEISEKSEIFDDQFSVERPDGSNFTLKIRSTKLEDSAMYFCASSEQAVGTEAFFGQGTRLTVV.